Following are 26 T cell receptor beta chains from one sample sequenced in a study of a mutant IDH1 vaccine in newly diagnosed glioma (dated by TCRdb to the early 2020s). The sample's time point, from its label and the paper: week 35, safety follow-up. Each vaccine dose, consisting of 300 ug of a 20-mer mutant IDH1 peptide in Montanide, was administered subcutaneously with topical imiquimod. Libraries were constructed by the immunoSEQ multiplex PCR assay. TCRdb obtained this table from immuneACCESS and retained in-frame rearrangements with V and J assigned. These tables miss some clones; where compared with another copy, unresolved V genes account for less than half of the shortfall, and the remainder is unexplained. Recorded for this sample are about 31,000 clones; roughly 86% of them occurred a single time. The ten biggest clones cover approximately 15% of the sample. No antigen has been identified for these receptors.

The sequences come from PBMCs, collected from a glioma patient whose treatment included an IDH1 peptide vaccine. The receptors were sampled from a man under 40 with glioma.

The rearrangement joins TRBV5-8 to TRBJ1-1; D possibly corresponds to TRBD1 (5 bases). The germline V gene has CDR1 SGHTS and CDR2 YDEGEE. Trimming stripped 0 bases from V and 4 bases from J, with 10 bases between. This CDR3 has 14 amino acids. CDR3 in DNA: TGTGCCAGCAGCTTGGTTGGGGGGAGCACTGAAGCTTTCTTT. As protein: CASSLVGGSTEAFF.

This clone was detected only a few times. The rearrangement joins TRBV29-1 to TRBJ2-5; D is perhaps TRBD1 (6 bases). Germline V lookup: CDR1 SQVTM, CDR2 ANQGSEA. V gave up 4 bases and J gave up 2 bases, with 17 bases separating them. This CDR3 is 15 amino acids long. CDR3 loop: CSVAPLAGTQETQYF. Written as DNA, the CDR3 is TGCAGCGTTGCCCCTCTTGCCGGGACACAAGAGACCCAGTACTTC.

The CDR3 loop is CASSDSLLNEQFF. The CDR3 DNA is TGTGCCAGTAGCGATTCGCTCCTCAATGAGCAGTTCTTC. The rearrangement links TRBV19 to TRBJ2-1; D unclear. The CDR3 sequence is 13 residues long. V lost 6 bases and J 6 bases, leaving 12 bases between the germline ends. Germline V lookup: CDR1 LNHDA, CDR2 SQIVND (reference sequence).

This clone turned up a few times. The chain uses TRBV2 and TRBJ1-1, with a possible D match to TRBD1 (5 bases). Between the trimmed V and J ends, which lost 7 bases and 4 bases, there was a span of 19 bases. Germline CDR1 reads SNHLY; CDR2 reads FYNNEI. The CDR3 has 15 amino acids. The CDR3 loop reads CASISLQGELTEAFF. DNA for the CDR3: TGTGCCAGCATCTCACTCCAGGGCGAGCTCACTGAAGCTTTCTTT.

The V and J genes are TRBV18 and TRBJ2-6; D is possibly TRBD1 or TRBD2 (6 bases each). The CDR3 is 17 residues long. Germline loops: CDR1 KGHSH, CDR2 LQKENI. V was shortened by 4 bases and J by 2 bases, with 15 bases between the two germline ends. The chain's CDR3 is CASSQPRGAPGANVLTF. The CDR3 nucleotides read TGTGCCAGCTCACAACCGAGGGGGGCCCCTGGGGCCAACGTCCTGACTTTC.

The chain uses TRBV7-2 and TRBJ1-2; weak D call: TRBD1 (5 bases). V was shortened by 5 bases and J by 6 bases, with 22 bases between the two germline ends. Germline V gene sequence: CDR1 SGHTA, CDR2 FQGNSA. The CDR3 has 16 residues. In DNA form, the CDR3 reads TGTGCCAGCAGCCACTTAGATTACCGAGGGGATCATGGCTACACCTTC. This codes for CASSHLDYRGDHGYTF. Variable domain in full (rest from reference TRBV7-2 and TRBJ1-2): GAGVSQSPSNKVTEKGKDVELRCDPISGHTALYWYRQSLGQGLEFLIYFQGNSAPDKSGLPSDRFSAERTGGSVSTLTIQRTQQEDSAVYLCASSHLDYRGDHGYTFGSGTRLTVV.

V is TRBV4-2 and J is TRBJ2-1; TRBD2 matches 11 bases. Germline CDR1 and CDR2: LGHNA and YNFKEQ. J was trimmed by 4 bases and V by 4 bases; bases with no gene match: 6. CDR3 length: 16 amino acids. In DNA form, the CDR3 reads TGTGCCAGCAGCCCGTCTGGACTAGCGGGTTACAATGAGCAGTTCTTC. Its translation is CASSPSGLAGYNEQFF.

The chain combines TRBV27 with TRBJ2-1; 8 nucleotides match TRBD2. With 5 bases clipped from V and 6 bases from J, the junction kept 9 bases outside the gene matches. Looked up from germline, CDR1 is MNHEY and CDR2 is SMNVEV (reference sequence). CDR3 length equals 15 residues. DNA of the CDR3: TGTGCCAGCAGTCCCGGACTAGCAGGTGTCAATGAGCAGTTCTTC. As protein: CASSPGLAGVNEQFF.

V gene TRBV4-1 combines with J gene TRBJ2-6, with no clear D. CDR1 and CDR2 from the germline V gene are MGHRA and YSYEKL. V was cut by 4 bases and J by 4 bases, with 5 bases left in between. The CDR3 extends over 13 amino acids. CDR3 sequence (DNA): TGCGCCAGCAGCCTCCGAGGGGCCAACGTCCTGACTTTC. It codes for CASSLRGANVLTF.

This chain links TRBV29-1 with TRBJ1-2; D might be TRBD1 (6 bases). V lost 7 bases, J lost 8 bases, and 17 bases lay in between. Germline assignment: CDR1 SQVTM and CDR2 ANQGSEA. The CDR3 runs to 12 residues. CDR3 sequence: CSAGAGVGGYTF. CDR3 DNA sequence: TGCAGCGCCGGGGCAGGGGTCGGCGGCTACACCTTC.

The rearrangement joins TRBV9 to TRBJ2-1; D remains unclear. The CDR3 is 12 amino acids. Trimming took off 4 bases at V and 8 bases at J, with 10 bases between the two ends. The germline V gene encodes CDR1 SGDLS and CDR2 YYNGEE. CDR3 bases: TGTGCCAGCAGCCCAAGTAAAGATGAGCAGTTCTTC. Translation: CASSPSKDEQFF.

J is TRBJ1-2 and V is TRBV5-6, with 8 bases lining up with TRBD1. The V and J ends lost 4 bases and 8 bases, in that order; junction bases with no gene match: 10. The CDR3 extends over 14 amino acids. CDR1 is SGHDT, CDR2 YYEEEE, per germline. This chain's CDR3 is CASSAWTGSVGYTF. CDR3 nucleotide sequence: TGTGCCAGCAGCGCGTGGACAGGGTCGGTCGGCTACACCTTC. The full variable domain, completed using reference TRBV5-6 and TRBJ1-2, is DAGVTQSPTHLIKTRGQQVTLRCSPKSGHDTVSWYQQALGQGPQFIFQYYEEEERQRGNFPDRFSGHQFPNYSSELNVNALLLGDSALYLCASSAWTGSVGYTFGSGTRLTVV.

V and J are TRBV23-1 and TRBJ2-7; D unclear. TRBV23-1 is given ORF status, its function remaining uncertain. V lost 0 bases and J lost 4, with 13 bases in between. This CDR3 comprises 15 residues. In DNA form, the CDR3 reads TGCGCCAGCAGTCAATCCCCAGTAACCCATTACGAGCAGTACTTC. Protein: CASSQSPVTHYEQYF.

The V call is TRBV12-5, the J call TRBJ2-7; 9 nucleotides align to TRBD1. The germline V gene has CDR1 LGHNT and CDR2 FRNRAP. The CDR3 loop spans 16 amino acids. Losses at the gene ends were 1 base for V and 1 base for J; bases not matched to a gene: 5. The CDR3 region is CASGLGLGQGSYEQYF. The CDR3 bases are TGTGCTAGTGGTTTGGGGTTAGGACAGGGGTCCTACGAGCAGTACTTC.

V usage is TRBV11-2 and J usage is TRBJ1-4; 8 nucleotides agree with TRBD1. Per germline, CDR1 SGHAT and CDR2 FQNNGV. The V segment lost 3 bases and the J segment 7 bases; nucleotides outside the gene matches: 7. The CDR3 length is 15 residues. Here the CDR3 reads CASSFLTGEGEKLFF. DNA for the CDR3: TGTGCCAGCAGCTTCCTGACAGGGGAAGGTGAAAAACTGTTTTTT.

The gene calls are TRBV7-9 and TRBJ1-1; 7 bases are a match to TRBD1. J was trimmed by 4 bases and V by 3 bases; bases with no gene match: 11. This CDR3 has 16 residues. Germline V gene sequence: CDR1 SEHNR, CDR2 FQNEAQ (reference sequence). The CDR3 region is CASSFPPGEGATEAFF. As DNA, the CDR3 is TGTGCCAGCAGCTTCCCACCTGGAGAGGGGGCCACTGAAGCTTTCTTT.

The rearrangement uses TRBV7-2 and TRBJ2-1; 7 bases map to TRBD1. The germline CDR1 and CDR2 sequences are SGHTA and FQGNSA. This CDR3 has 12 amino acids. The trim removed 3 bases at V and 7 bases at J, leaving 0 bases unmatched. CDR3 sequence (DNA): TGTGCCAGCAGCTTGACAGGGAATGAGCAGTTCTTC. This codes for CASSLTGNEQFF. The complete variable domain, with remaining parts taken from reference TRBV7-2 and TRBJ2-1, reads GAGVSQSPSNKVTEKGKDVELRCDPISGHTALYWYRQSLGQGLEFLIYFQGNSAPDKSGLPSDRFSAERTGGSVSTLTIQRTQQEDSAVYLCASSLTGNEQFFGPGTRLTVL.

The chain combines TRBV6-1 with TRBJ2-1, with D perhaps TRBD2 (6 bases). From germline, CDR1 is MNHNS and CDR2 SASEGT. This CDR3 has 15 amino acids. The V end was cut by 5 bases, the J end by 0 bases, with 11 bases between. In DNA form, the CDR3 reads TGTGCCAGCAGTTCCCGGGGGTCCTCCTACAATGAGCAGTTCTTC. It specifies CASSSRGSSYNEQFF.

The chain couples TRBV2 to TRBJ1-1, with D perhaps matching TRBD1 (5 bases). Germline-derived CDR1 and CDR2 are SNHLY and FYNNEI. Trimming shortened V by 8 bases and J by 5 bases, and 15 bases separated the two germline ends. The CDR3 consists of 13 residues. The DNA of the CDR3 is TGTGCCAGCGCCGGGACGGAGGGGACTGAAGCTTTCTTT. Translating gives CASAGTEGTEAFF.

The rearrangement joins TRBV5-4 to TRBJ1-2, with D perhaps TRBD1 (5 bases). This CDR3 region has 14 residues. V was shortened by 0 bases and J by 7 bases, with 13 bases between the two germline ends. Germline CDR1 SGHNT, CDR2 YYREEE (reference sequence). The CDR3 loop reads CASSLGQGLFGYTF. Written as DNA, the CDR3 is TGTGCCAGCAGCTTGGGGCAGGGATTGTTTGGCTACACCTTC.

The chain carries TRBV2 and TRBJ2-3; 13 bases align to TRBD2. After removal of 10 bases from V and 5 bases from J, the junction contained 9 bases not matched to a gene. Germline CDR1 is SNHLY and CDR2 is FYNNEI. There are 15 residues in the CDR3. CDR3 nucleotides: TGTGCCACCGATCCGGGACTAGCGGGACTAGATACGCAGTATTTT. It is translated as CATDPGLAGLDTQYF.

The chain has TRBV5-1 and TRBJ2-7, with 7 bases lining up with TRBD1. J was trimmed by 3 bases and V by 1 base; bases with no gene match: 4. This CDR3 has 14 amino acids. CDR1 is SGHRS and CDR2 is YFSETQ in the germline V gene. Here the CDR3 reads CASSLTGVGYEQYF. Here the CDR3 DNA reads TGCGCCAGCAGCTTGACAGGGGTTGGCTACGAGCAGTACTTC.

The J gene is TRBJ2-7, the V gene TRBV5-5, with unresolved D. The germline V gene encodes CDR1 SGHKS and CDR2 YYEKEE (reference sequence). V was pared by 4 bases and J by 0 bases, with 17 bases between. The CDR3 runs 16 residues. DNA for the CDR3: TGTGCCAGCAGCCCGCGTGGGGTTCTCAGCTCCTACGAGCAGTACTTC. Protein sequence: CASSPRGVLSSYEQYF.

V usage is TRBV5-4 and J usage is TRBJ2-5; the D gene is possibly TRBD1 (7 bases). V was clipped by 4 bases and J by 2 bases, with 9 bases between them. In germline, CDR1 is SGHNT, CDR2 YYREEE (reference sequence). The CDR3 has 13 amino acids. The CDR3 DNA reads TGTGCCAGCAGCGCGGGACAGCAAGAGACCCAGTACTTC. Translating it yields CASSAGQQETQYF.

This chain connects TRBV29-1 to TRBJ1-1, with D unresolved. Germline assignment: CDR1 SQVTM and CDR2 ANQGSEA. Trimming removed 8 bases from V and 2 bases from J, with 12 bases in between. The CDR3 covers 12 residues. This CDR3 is CSYFGDNTEAFF. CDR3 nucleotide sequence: TGCAGCTACTTTGGGGATAACACTGAAGCTTTCTTT.

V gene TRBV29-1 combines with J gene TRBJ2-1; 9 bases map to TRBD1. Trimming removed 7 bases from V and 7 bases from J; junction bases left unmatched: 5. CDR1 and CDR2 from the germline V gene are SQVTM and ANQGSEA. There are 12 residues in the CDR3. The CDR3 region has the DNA TGCAGCGCTGACAGGGGGAGGAATGAGCAGTTCTTC. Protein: CSADRGRNEQFF.